The T cell receptor (beta chain) under discussion was sequenced for a study of CXCR3-negative and CXCR3-positive naive CD8 T cells. TRB cDNA libraries were made by UMI-labeled 5' RACE. One entry per CDR3 protein, without DNA, is what TCRdb gives after re-calling the 5' RACE reads. The sample totals thousands of distinct CDR3 sequences. To note about this clonotype: The antigen remains undetermined.

Subsets of CD8+ T cells were each sorted in triplicate at approximately 300,000 cells apiece. Germline V CDR1 and CDR2: MNHEY, SVGAGI. The length of the CDR3 is 16 residues. General observations from the study: CXCR3-negative and CXCR3-positive naive cells shared comparable TRBV-TRBJ usage, but memory cells did not. Surface CD5 was comparable between naive subsets; TCR strength was inferred from TRB CDR3 properties.

Source material: naive CXCR3- CD8+ T cells from blood. Sample subset: CD45RO-CCR7+CD27+CD95- naive CD8+ T cells lacking CXCR3 (TNR3-). The clonotype comes from a human donor in good health. Some clones in this sample may be carry-over from other donors' samples. The rearrangement links TRBV6-5 to TRBJ2-3; no DNA is available, so the TRBD1 call from TCRdb remains unchecked. This CDR3 is CASSTRAGGNTDTQYF.